Given below is one T cell receptor beta chain in context. The data belong to a study of blood T cell repertoires in COVID-19. Sequencing was performed with immunoSEQ multiplex PCR; in TCRdb, only in-frame clones are kept and a portion is missing. The sample lists approximately 90,000 clones, 84% occurring once. The sequenced material came from peripheral blood. This sequence was found in a man in his 60s with acute or convalescent COVID-19.

The CDR3 here is CASRRQGGQVEKLFF. The CDR3 nucleotides read TGTGCCAGCAGGAGACAGGGGGGGCAAGTTGAAAAACTGTTTTTT. V usage is TRBV27 and J usage is TRBJ1-4; 9 nucleotides line up with TRBD1. V lost 6 bases to trimming and J lost 7 bases; unmatched junction nucleotides: 9. CDR1 and CDR2 from the germline V gene are MNHEY and SMNVEV (reference sequence). There are 15 residues in the CDR3.